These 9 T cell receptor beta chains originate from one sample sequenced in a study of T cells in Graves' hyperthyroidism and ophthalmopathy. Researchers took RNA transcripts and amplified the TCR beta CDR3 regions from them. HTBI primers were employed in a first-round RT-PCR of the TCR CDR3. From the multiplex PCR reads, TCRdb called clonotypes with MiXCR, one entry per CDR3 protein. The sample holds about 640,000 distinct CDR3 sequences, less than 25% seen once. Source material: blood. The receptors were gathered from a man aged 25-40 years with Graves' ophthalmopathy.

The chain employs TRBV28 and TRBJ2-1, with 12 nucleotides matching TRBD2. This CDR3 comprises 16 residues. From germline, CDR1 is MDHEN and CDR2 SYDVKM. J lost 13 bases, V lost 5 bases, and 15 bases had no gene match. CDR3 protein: CASSDDGLAGKSIQFF. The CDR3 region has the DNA TGTGCCAGCAGTGATGACGGACTAGCGGGGAAGTCGATCCAGTTCTTC.

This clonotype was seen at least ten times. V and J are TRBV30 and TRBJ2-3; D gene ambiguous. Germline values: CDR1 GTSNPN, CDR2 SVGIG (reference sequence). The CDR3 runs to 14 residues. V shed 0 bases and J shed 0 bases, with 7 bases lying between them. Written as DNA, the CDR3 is TGTGCCTGGAGTGTACAACAGAGCACAGATACGCAGTATTTT. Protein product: CAWSVQQSTDTQYF.

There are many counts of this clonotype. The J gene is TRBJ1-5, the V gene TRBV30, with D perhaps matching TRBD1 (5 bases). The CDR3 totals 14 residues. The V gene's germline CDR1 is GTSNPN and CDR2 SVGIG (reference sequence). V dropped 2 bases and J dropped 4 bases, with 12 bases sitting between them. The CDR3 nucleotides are TGTGCCTGGAGTCTGGGGGGACCAAATCAGCCCCAGCATTTT. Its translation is CAWSLGGPNQPQHF.

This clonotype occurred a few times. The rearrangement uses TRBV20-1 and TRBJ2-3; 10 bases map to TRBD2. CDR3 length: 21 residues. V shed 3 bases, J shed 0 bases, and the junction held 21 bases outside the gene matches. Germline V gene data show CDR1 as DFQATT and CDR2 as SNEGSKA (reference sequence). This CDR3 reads CSARGRPSRSGRASSTDTQYF. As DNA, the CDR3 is TGCAGTGCTAGGGGTCGCCCTTCCCGAAGCGGGAGGGCTTCTAGCACAGATACGCAGTATTTT.

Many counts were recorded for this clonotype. The CDR3 bases are TGTGCCAGCAGCTTATTCGGAGGAGGGGAGACCCAGTACTTC. Its protein product is CASSLFGGGETQYF. The rearrangement joins TRBV7-3 to TRBJ2-5; possibly TRBD2 for D (6 bases). Germline CDR1 reads SGHTA; CDR2 reads FQGTGA. The CDR3 length is 14 residues. The ends were cut back, 2 bases at V and 5 bases at J, with 12 bases in the middle.

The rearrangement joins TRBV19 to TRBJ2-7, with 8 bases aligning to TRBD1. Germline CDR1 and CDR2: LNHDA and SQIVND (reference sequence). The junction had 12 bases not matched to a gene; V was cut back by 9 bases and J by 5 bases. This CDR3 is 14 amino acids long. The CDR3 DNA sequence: TGTGCCAGCAGCGGACAGGGCGCTAGAAACGAGCAGTACTTC. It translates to CASSGQGARNEQYF.

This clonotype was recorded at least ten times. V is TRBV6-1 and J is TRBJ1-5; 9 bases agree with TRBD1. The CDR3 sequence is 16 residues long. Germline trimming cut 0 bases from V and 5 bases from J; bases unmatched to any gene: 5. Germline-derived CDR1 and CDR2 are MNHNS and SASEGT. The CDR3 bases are TGTGCCAGCAGTGAAGCCGACAGGGGGTATTATCAGCCCCAGCATTTT. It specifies CASSEADRGYYQPQHF.

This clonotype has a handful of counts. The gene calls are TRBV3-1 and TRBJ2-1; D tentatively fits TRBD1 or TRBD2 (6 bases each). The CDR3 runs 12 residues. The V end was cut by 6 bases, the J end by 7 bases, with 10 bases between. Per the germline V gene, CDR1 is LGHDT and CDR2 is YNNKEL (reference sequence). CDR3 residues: CASRGAGNEQFF. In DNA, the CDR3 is TGTGCCAGCAGGGGGGCGGGGAATGAGCAGTTCTTC.

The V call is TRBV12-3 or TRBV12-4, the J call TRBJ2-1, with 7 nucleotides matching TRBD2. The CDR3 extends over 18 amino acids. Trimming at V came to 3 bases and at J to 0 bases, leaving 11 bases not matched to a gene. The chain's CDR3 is CASSFETSRIVSYNEQFF. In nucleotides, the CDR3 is TGTGCCAGCAGTTTCGAGACTAGCCGAATCGTCTCCTACAATGAGCAGTTCTTC.